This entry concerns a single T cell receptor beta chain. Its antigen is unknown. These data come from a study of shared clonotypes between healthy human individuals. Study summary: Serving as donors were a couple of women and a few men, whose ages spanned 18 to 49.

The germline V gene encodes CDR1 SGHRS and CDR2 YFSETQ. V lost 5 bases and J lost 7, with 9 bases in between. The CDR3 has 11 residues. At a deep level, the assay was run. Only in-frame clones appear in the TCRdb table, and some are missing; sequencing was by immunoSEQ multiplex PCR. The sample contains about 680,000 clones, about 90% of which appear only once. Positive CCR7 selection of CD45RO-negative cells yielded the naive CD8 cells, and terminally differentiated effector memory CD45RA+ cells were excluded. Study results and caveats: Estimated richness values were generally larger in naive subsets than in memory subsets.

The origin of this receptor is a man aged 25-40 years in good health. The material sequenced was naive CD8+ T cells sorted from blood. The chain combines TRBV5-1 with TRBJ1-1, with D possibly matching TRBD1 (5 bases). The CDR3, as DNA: TGCGCCAGCAGGGGGGTTGGTGAAGCTTTCTTT. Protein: CASRGVGEAFF.